Listed below are T cell receptor beta chains from one sample, sequenced in a study of T-cell memory formation after mild COVID-19. MiXCR, applied by TCRdb to the 5' RACE reads, yields one record per CDR3 protein. The top ten clones hold about 8.1% of a sample with 350,000 to 500,000 distinct CDR3 sequences, over 15% of them seen once. Material: PBMCs or a T cell subset sorted from them (not recorded which). These receptors came from an adult woman who had mild COVID-19 (a few samples of this study predate the infection). Cell type and time point are not known. The CDR3 runs from the conserved cysteine through the conserved F or W. A D gene is named only where the DNA matches it firmly. The listing skips clone size in some rows; elsewhere it reads once, few, many or a size class.

cdr3_aa cdr3_nt d_call clone_size j_call v_call
CASGTSGVETQYF TGTGCTAGTGGAACTTCGGGAGTGGAGACCCAGTACTTC - - TRBJ2-5 TRBV12-5
CASSQDPGGRIYEQYF TGCGCCAGCAGCCAAGATCCGGGAGGTAGGATCTACGAGCAGTACTTC TRBD2 - TRBJ2-7 TRBV4-1
CSAKDLYTYEQYF TGCAGCGCCAAGGACCTCTATACCTACGAGCAGTACTTC - - TRBJ2-7 TRBV29-1
CASSPRGSGDLTDTQYF TGTGCCAGCAGCCCTCGAGGTAGCGGGGACCTCACAGATACGCAGTATTTT TRBD2 few TRBJ2-3 TRBV7-6
CAIRTSGGIDTQYF TGTGCCATCAGGACTAGCGGGGGAATAGATACGCAGTATTTT TRBD2 few TRBJ2-3 TRBV10-3
CASSPDGNEQFF TGCGCCAGCAGCCCCGATGGGAATGAGCAGTTCTTC - - TRBJ2-1 TRBV4-1
CSARFRGRYGYTF TGCAGTGCTAGATTCAGGGGGCGATATGGCTACACCTTC TRBD1 - TRBJ1-2 TRBV20-1
CASSQDLAASSYNEQFF TGTGCCAGCAGCCAAGATTTGGCGGCCAGCTCCTACAATGAGCAGTTCTTC - few TRBJ2-1 TRBV4-2
CASSREGHGAFF TGTGCCAGCAGCCGAGAAGGTCACGGAGCTTTCTTT - - TRBJ1-1 TRBV7-2
CASRPTGVEETQYF TGTGCCAGCAGGCCTACAGGGGTCGAAGAGACCCAGTACTTC TRBD1 - TRBJ2-5 TRBV12-3/TRBV12-4
CSARPSGYEQYF TGCAGTGCTAGACCCAGCGGCTACGAGCAGTACTTC - - TRBJ2-7 TRBV20-1
CASSQEEVDYLVYNEQFF TGTGCCAGCAGCCAAGAGGAGGTGGACTACCTGGTCTACAATGAGCAGTTCTTC - few TRBJ2-1 TRBV4-2
CSAGPPGQHTEAFF TGCAGTGCCGGACCTCCGGGACAGCACACTGAAGCTTTCTTT TRBD1 - TRBJ1-1 TRBV20-1
CASSSSGSSGTEAFF TGTGCCAGCAGTTCATCAGGGAGTTCGGGCACTGAAGCTTTCTTT - - TRBJ1-1 TRBV27
CASSPLAEIEGYTF TGTGCCAGCTCACCATTGGCGGAGATTGAGGGCTACACCTTC - - TRBJ1-2 TRBV18
CSASPTHPGQTDTQYF TGCAGTGCTAGTCCGACTCACCCCGGGCAGACAGATACGCAGTATTTT - - TRBJ2-3 TRBV20-1
CASSVGPRDRVGDTEAFF TGTGCCAGCAGCGTAGGCCCCCGGGACAGGGTGGGGGACACTGAAGCTTTCTTT TRBD1 few TRBJ1-1 TRBV9
CSAGDSNYGYTF TGCAGCGCTGGGGACAGTAACTATGGCTACACCTTC TRBD1 few TRBJ1-2 TRBV29-1
CASSPPEGMNTEAFF TGTGCCAGCAGTCCCCCGGAAGGGATGAACACTGAAGCTTTCTTT - many TRBJ1-1 TRBV7-2
CASSRRDSNEKLFF TGTGCCAGCTCACGCCGGGACAGCAATGAAAAACTGTTTTTT TRBD1 few TRBJ1-4 TRBV18
CASSPWTGRAKNIQYF TGTGCCAGCAGCCCTTGGACAGGGAGAGCCAAAAACATTCAGTACTTC TRBD1 few TRBJ2-4 TRBV5-5
CASSVMGVGGYTF TGTGCCAGCAGTGTTATGGGGGTGGGTGGCTACACCTTC - - TRBJ1-2 TRBV12-3/TRBV12-4
CAWGRTGVYSFNQPQHF TGTGCCTGGGGTAGGACAGGGGTCTACTCATTCAATCAGCCCCAGCATTTT TRBD1 few TRBJ1-5 TRBV30
CAISNPSGANVLTF TGTGCCATCAGTAACCCCTCTGGGGCCAACGTCCTGACTTTC - - TRBJ2-6 TRBV10-3
CASSPGTASNEKLFF TGTGCCAGCAGCCCCGGGACAGCAAGTAATGAAAAACTGTTTTTT TRBD1 - TRBJ1-4 TRBV7-9
CASSLGDSPLHF TGTGCCAGCAGCTTAGGAGATTCACCCCTCCACTTT - - TRBJ1-6 TRBV7-9
CASSFSSHGSYEQYF TGTGCCAGCAGTTTTTCTAGCCACGGGTCGTACGAGCAGTACTTC - few TRBJ2-7 TRBV12-3/TRBV12-4
CASSLWRTRLAGDSALTDTQYF TGTGCCAGCAGTTTATGGAGAACCCGACTAGCGGGAGACTCAGCCCTCACAGATACGCAGTATTTT TRBD2 - TRBJ2-3 TRBV12-3/TRBV12-4